The entry that follows covers one TCR beta chain sequence. In this sample, this clone turned up once. It has no known antigen specificity. Qualities for individual bases were not recorded, and no much larger clone is one base off. The CDR3 spans 15 residues, from the cysteine through the phenylalanine. The read is trimmed to its CDR3 DNA, 45 bases read in frame from base 1. From V the trimming removes 5 bases and from J it removes 0 bases, while the gene matches leave 4 bases of the junction unaccounted for. Via the germline V gene, CDR1 is SGHDT and CDR2 YYEEEE. The data derive from a study (dated by TCRdb to 2021 to 2024). Overall study outcomes, separate from this receptor: According to the authors, more investigation is needed, including longitudinal sampling and evaluation of a control group.

PBMCs were isolated from peripheral blood, and genomic DNA from unsorted PBMCs was used for TCR beta sequencing. Survey-level sequencing on the immunoSEQ platform was used to profile the TCR beta chain repertoires. As for the original processing: Repertoire diversity was quantified as the inverse Simpson index, and CDR3 amino acid length spectratypes and V-J pairing frequencies were compared. TCR beta CDR3 sequences were matched against VDJdb to annotate clonotypes specific to SARS-CoV-2, CMV, influenza A and EBV. TCRdb obtained this table from immuneACCESS and retained in-frame rearrangements with V and J assigned. These tables miss some clones; where compared with another copy, unresolved V genes account for less than half of the shortfall, and the remainder is unexplained. Clonal size and the V and J genes are those of that table, whereas D and trimming came from the DNA. The sample records 60,000 to 75,000 clones, about 93% of which are singletons. The ten largest clones capture 4% to 5% of the sample.

The chain is made from TRBV5-6 and TRBJ1-5, with 8 bases in between that match TRBD1. The source material was PBMCs. The TCR originated in a man aged 40-55 years with rheumatoid arthritis. The DNA sequence follows: TGTGCCAGCAGTAGGACAGGGTATAGCAATCAGCCCCAGCATTTT. Translated, it gives CASSRTGYSNQPQHF.